These T cell receptor beta chains were read from a single sample in a study of T-cell reconstitution after alpha-beta-depleted transplantation in children. TCRdb fed the PCR reads into MiXCR, producing one record per CDR3 protein. Of approximately 500,000 distinct CDR3 sequences in the sample, about 10% were seen once. The specimen was PBMCs, collected before TCRalphabeta/CD19-depleted stem cell transplant. The receptors come from a child aged 2-15 years with inherited bone marrow failure, due to receive a stem cell transplant. CDR3s include the opening cysteine and the closing phenylalanine or tryptophan. Fields, in order: D gene, clone size, V gene, J gene, CDR3 length, CDR3 DNA, CDR3 protein. The D gene is left open where the match is weak. Size is stated for part of the rows, as once, few or many counts, or as a class when the clone is expanded.

d_gene: NA
abundance: many
v_gene: TRBV5-6
j_gene: TRBJ2-1
len: 14
CDR3nt: TGTGCCAGCAGCTTGGCCGACCGGGCCGATGAGCAGTTCTTC
CDR3aa: CASSLADRADEQFF

d_gene: NA
abundance: many
v_gene: TRBV7-9
j_gene: TRBJ2-3
len: 15
CDR3nt: TGTGCCAGCAGCTTATCCAGCAGCCCCACAGATACGCAGTATTTT
CDR3aa: CASSLSSSPTDTQYF

d_gene: NA
abundance: once
v_gene: TRBV12-3/TRBV12-4
j_gene: TRBJ2-7
len: 11
CDR3nt: TGTGCCAGCAGTTGCCATGCCGAGCAGTACTTC
CDR3aa: CASSCHAEQYF

d_gene: TRBD1
abundance: NA
v_gene: TRBV30
j_gene: TRBJ2-1
len: 14
CDR3nt: TGTGCCTGGAGTGTAAGGGGGCTTTACAATGAGCAGTTCTTC
CDR3aa: CAWSVRGLYNEQFF

d_gene: TRBD2
abundance: NA
v_gene: TRBV29-1
j_gene: TRBJ2-1
len: 14
CDR3nt: TGCAGCGTTGTGTTAGCGGGAGGGCATGGTGAGCAGTTCTTC
CDR3aa: CSVVLAGGHGEQFF

d_gene: NA
abundance: many
v_gene: TRBV5-1
j_gene: TRBJ2-3
len: 15
CDR3nt: TGCGCCAGCAGCTCGGGAGCGTACGGCACAGATACGCAGTATTTT
CDR3aa: CASSSGAYGTDTQYF

d_gene: NA
abundance: many
v_gene: TRBV29-1
j_gene: TRBJ2-1
len: 14
CDR3nt: TGCAGCGTCCATGGGAGGTTCTCCTACAATGAGCAGTTCTTC
CDR3aa: CSVHGRFSYNEQFF

d_gene: NA
abundance: few
v_gene: TRBV5-5
j_gene: TRBJ2-7
len: 14
CDR3nt: TGTGCCAGCAGCTCGGCCCTAAGGTCCTACGAGCAGTACTTC
CDR3aa: CASSSALRSYEQYF

d_gene: NA
abundance: few
v_gene: TRBV12-3/TRBV12-4
j_gene: TRBJ2-1
len: 18
CDR3nt: TGTGCCAGCAGTCCAGAGGTGCCTACTCAGACGAGCGGCAATGAGCAGTTCTTC
CDR3aa: CASSPEVPTQTSGNEQFF

d_gene: NA
abundance: many
v_gene: TRBV3-1
j_gene: TRBJ1-3
len: 12
CDR3nt: TGTGCCAGCAGCCAAGGACCTGACACCATATATTTT
CDR3aa: CASSQGPDTIYF

d_gene: NA
abundance: many
v_gene: TRBV6-2/TRBV6-3
j_gene: TRBJ2-3
len: 16
CDR3nt: TGTGCCAGCAGTTACAGGTCAGCTAGAGGTGCAGATACGCAGTATTTT
CDR3aa: CASSYRSARGADTQYF

d_gene: NA
abundance: many
v_gene: TRBV12-3/TRBV12-4
j_gene: TRBJ1-2
len: 15
CDR3nt: TGTGCCAGCAGTTTAGCGCGGGCAGGGCGCTATGGCTACACCTTC
CDR3aa: CASSLARAGRYGYTF

d_gene: NA
abundance: many
v_gene: TRBV7-8
j_gene: TRBJ2-7
len: 15
CDR3nt: TGTGCCAGCAGCTACGTGCTAGGGGACTCCTACGAGCAGTACTTC
CDR3aa: CASSYVLGDSYEQYF

d_gene: NA
abundance: few
v_gene: TRBV27
j_gene: TRBJ2-5
len: 14
CDR3nt: TGTGCCAGCAGTTCTCATAGCGCGGAAGAGACCCAGTACTTC
CDR3aa: CASSSHSAEETQYF

d_gene: TRBD2
abundance: many
v_gene: TRBV30
j_gene: TRBJ2-3
len: 16
CDR3nt: TGTGCCTGGACGTTTGGTTTAGCGGGAGGGCCAGATACGCAGTATTTT
CDR3aa: CAWTFGLAGGPDTQYF

d_gene: NA
abundance: NA
v_gene: TRBV20-1
j_gene: TRBJ2-1
len: 17
CDR3nt: TGCAGTGCTAGAGGGGTAATAGCGGACGCCCATTCCAATGAGCAGTTCTTC
CDR3aa: CSARGVIADAHSNEQFF

d_gene: TRBD1
abundance: few
v_gene: TRBV12-3/TRBV12-4
j_gene: TRBJ2-1
len: 16
CDR3nt: TGTGCCAGCAGTTCTTCCTCAACAGGGGGCCAGAATGAGCAGTTCTTC
CDR3aa: CASSSSSTGGQNEQFF